The 10 T cell receptor beta chains in this list originate from one sample, sequenced in a study of T cells in Graves' hyperthyroidism and ophthalmopathy. TCR beta CDR3 region amplification was performed from RNA transcripts. The primer set for the first-round RT-PCR of the TCR CDR3 was HTBI. TCRdb independently ran MiXCR on the multiplex PCR reads; one entry per CDR3 protein. The table includes about 760,000 distinct CDR3 sequences, about a third detected once. What was sequenced was blood. These receptors originate from a woman aged 40 to 55 with Graves' hyperthyroidism.

The chain combines TRBV5-4 with TRBJ1-6; 10 positions match TRBD1. V was clipped by 4 bases and J by 5 bases; unmatched bases: 12. Germline V gives CDR1 SGHNT, CDR2 YYREEE (reference sequence). The CDR3 sequence is 18 residues long. The CDR3 DNA reads TGTGCCAGCAGCCACGAAAATCCCGGGACAGGGGATAATTCACCCCTCCACTTT. Amino acids: CASSHENPGTGDNSPLHF.

Remarks on this clonotype: Compared with germline, one end of the junction differs, possibly owing to a read error. The chain joins TRBV6-5 to TRBJ2-6; D tentatively fits TRBD1 or TRBD2 (5 bases each). This CDR3 contains 18 residues. CDR1 and CDR2 (germline): MNHEY, SVGAGI. The DNA of the CDR3 is TGTGCCAGCAGTTTGCGGGCCCGGCTGGTCTCTGGGGCCAACGTCCTGGCTTTC. It yields the protein CASSLRARLVSGANVLAF.

The chain carries TRBV30 and TRBJ1-1, with no clear D. Deletions cut 4 bases from V and 1 base from J, with 7 bases between. The CDR3 covers 12 residues. Germline assignment: CDR1 GTSNPN and CDR2 SVGIG (reference sequence). In nucleotides, the CDR3 is TGTGCCTGGAATGCAGGGAACACTGAAGCTTTCTTT. It specifies CAWNAGNTEAFF. Variable domain in full (rest from reference TRBV30 and TRBJ1-1): SQTIHQWPATLVQPVGSPLSLECTVEGTSNPNLYWYRQAAGRGLQLLFYSVGIGQISSEVPQNLSASRPQDRQFILSSKKLLLSDSGFYLCAWNAGNTEAFFGQGTRLTVV.

The gene calls are TRBV19 and TRBJ1-2; a weak D match, TRBD1 (5 bases). The CDR3 totals 16 residues. V was trimmed by 9 bases and J by 7 bases, leaving 27 bases between them. CDR1 is LNHDA, CDR2 SQIVND, per germline (reference sequence). The DNA of the CDR3 is TGTGCCAGCAGCTCTAACTCTCTTGGGGGTTCGCGTGGCTACACCTTC. Translating it yields CASSSNSLGGSRGYTF.

This clonotype was picked up a small number of times. The rearrangement links TRBV20-1 to TRBJ1-1; perhaps TRBD1 as D (6 bases). With 6 bases removed from V and 4 bases from J, the gap between germline ends came to 18 bases. CDR3 length equals 14 residues. Germline CDR1 DFQATT, CDR2 SNEGSKA (reference sequence). The CDR3: CSAEADSSGTEAFF. The CDR3 DNA sequence: TGCAGTGCCGAAGCGGACAGCTCTGGCACTGAAGCTTTCTTT.

This clonotype was counted many times. One end of the junction varies from germline; a read error may be responsible. The genes are TRBV7-7 and TRBJ1-5, with TRBD1 identical over 8 bases. Germline lookup yields CDR1 SSHAT and CDR2 FNYEAQ (reference sequence). This CDR3 has 15 amino acids. The CDR3 DNA reads as TGTGCTAGCAGCTCGGCGACAGGGGCAGATCAGCCCCAGCATTTT. Protein product: CASSSATGADQPQHF.

The chain links TRBV5-5 to TRBJ2-5, with 10 bases fitting TRBD2. Germline V gene data show CDR1 as SGHKS and CDR2 as YYEKEE (reference sequence). The CDR3 runs to 14 residues. The V segment lost 2 bases and the J segment 10 bases; nucleotides outside the gene matches: 8. The CDR3 DNA reads as TGTGCCAGCAGCTTACGGGGACTAGCGAGTTACCAGTACTTC. Its translation is CASSLRGLASYQYF.

This clonotype was seen ten or more times. The V gene is TRBV29-1, the J gene TRBJ1-1; D is perhaps TRBD1 (6 bases). Germline loops: CDR1 SQVTM, CDR2 ANQGSEA. CDR3 length: 10 amino acids. V lost 3 bases to trimming and J lost 8 bases, with 7 bases between them. This CDR3 reads CSVDQGEAFF. The CDR3 bases are TGCAGCGTTGATCAGGGGGAAGCTTTCTTT.

This clonotype was detected a few times. This sequence joins TRBV10-3 and TRBJ2-7, with D maybe TRBD1 (6 bases). CDR3 length: 14 amino acids. The V and J ends lost 3 bases and 3 bases respectively, with 12 bases between them. Germline assignment: CDR1 ENHRY and CDR2 SYGVKD. The CDR3 coding sequence is TGTGCCATCAGTGATCTGGACAGCTTCTACGAGCAGTACTTC. Its protein product is CAISDLDSFYEQYF.

This clonotype was detected a few times. The chain combines TRBV28 with TRBJ1-4; D uncertain. This CDR3 has 13 residues. V lost 5 bases and J lost 8, with 12 bases in between. Per germline, CDR1 MDHEN and CDR2 SYDVKM. CDR3 amino acids: CASSNPTVEKLFF. CDR3 DNA sequence: TGTGCCAGCAGTAATCCAACCGTAGAAAAACTGTTTTTT. Full variable domain (outside the CDR3, taken from reference TRBV28 and TRBJ1-4): DVKVTQSSRYLVKRTGEKVFLECVQDMDHENMFWYRQDPGLGLRLIYFSYDVKMKEKGDIPEGYSVSREKKERFSLILESASTNQTSMYLCASSNPTVEKLFFGSGTQLSVL.